These 3 T cell receptor beta chains share one sample of origin, sequenced in a study of cytomegalovirus exposure and HLA in healthy donors. 13 Jbeta primers and 60 Vbeta primers were used for the PCR. Sequencing used immunoSEQ multiplex PCR; TCRdb keeps in-frame clones, though not all of them. The repertoire holds 55,000 to 80,000 clones, with over 70% as singletons. Sequencing was performed on PBMCs. These receptors were collected from an older man in good health and CMV-seronegative.

The J gene is TRBJ1-6, the V gene TRBV27; D remains ambiguous. There are 16 residues in the CDR3. Germline-derived CDR1 and CDR2 are MNHEY and SMNVEV (reference sequence). Trimming removed 8 bases from V and 2 bases from J, with 16 bases in between. CDR3 nucleotides: TGTGCCAGCGATATAGTAGCGCTTACCTATAATTCACCCCTCCACTTT. This encodes CASDIVALTYNSPLHF.

This clone was recorded a few times. Compared with germline, one end of the junction differs, possibly owing to a read error. This rearrangement joins TRBV7-9 to TRBJ1-4; 9 nucleotides align to TRBD1. Germline CDR1 is SEHNR and CDR2 is FQNEAQ (reference sequence). This CDR3 is 16 amino acids long. CDR3 DNA: TGTTCCAGCAATGTTCCGACAGGGGGAACTAATGAAAAACTGTTTTTT. It yields the protein CSSNVPTGGTNEKLFF.

The J gene is TRBJ1-5, the V gene TRBV4-1, with D uncertain. In germline, CDR1 is MGHRA, CDR2 YSYEKL. CDR3 length: 16 residues. Trimming took off 1 base at V and 0 bases at J, with 10 bases between the two ends. CDR3 nucleotide sequence: TGCGCCAGCAGCCAAGTACCCGGGAATAGCAATCAGCCCCAGCATTTT. This codes for CASSQVPGNSNQPQHF.